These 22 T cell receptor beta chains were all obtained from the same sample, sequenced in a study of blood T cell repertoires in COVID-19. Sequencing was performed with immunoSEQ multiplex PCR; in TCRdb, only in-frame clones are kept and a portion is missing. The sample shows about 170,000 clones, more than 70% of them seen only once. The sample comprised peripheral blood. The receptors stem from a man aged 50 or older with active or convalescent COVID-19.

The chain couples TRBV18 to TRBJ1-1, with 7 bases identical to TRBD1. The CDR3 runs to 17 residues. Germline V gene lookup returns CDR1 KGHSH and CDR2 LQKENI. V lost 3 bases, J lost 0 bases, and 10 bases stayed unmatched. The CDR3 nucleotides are TGTGCCAGCTCACCCCGGGGACAGAGAGTCATGAACACTGAAGCTTTCTTT. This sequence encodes CASSPRGQRVMNTEAFF.

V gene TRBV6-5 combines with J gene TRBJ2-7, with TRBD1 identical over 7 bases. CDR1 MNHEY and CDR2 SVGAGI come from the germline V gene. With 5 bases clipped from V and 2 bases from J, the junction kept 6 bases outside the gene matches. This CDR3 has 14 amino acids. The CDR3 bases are TGTGCCAGCAGTAGAGCAGGGGGAGCCTACGAGCAGTACTTC. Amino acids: CASSRAGGAYEQYF.

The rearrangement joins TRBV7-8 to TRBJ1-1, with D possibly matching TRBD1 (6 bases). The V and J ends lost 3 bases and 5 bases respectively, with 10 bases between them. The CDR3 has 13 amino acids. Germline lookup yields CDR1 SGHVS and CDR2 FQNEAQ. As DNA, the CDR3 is TGTGCCAGCAGCTTCAGGGGTCGGACTGAAGCTTTCTTT. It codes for CASSFRGRTEAFF. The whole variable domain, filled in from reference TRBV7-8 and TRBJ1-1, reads GAGVSQSPRYKVAKRGQDVALRCDPISGHVSLFWYQQALGQGPEFLTYFQNEAQLDKSGLPSDRFFAERPEGSVSTLKIQRTQQEDSAVYLCASSFRGRTEAFFGQGTRLTVV.

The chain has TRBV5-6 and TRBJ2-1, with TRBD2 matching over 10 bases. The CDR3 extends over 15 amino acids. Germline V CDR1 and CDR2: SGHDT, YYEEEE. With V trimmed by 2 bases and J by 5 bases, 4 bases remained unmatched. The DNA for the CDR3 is TGTGCCAGCAGCTTAAAACTAGCGGGGAACAATGAGCAGTTCTTC. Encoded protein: CASSLKLAGNNEQFF. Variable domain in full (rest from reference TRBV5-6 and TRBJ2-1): DAGVTQSPTHLIKTRGQQVTLRCSPKSGHDTVSWYQQALGQGPQFIFQYYEEEERQRGNFPDRFSGHQFPNYSSELNVNALLLGDSALYLCASSLKLAGNNEQFFGPGTRLTVL.

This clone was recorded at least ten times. The CDR3 coding sequence is TGTGCCAGCAGCGCGGGACAGGGCCGTTCCGAGCAGTACTTC. Protein product: CASSAGQGRSEQYF. The gene calls are TRBV9 and TRBJ2-7, with 9 bases fitting TRBD1. Germline CDR1 reads SGDLS; CDR2 reads YYNGEE. J lost 6 bases, V lost 3 bases, and 7 bases had no gene match. The CDR3 consists of 14 residues.

Here the CDR3 DNA reads TGTGCCAGCAGTTTACTGGGGCTAGCCAAAAACATTCAGTACTTC. It is translated as CASSLLGLAKNIQYF. This sequence joins TRBV28 and TRBJ2-4, with D possibly TRBD1 on 5 matching bases. Looked up from germline, CDR1 is MDHEN and CDR2 is SYDVKM. V lost 2 bases to trimming and J lost 0 bases, with 8 bases between them. This CDR3 has 15 residues.

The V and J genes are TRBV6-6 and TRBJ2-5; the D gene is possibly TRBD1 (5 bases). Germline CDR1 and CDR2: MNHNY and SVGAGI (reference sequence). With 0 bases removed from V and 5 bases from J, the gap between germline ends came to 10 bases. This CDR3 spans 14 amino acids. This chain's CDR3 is CASSYSRALETQYF. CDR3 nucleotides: TGTGCCAGCAGTTACTCCAGGGCCCTGGAGACCCAGTACTTC.

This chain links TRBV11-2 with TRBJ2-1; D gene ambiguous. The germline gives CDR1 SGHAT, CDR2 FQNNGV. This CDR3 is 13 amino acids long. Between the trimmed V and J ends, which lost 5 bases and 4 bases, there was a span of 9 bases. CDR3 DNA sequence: TGTGCCAGCAGCCACACAGAGTACAATGAGCAGTTCTTC. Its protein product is CASSHTEYNEQFF.

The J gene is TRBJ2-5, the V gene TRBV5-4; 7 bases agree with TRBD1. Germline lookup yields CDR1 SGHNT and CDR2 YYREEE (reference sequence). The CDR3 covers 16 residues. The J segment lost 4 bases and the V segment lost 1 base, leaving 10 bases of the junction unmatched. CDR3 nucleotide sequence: TGTGCCAGCAGCTTGAGATTGAGGGGGCGCCTAGAGACCCAGTACTTC. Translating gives CASSLRLRGRLETQYF.

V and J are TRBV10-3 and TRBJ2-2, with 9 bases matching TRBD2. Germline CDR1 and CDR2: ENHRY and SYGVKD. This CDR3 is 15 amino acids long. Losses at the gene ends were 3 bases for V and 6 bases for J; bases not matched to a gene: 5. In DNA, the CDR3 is TGTGCCATCAGTGAAGTGCGGGGGGGTCCCGGGGAGCTGTTTTTT. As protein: CAISEVRGGPGELFF.

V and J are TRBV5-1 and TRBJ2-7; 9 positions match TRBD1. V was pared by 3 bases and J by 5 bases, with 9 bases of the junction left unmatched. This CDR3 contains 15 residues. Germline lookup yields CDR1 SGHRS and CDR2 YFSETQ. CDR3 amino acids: CASSYTGQGRDEQYF. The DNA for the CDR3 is TGCGCCAGCAGCTATACCGGACAGGGGAGGGACGAGCAGTACTTC. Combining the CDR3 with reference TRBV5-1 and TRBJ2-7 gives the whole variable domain KAGVTQTPRYLIKTRGQQVTLSCSPISGHRSVSWYQQTPGQGLQFLFEYFSETQRNKGNFPGRFSGRQFSNSRSEMNVSTLELGDSALYLCASSYTGQGRDEQYFGPGTRLTVT.

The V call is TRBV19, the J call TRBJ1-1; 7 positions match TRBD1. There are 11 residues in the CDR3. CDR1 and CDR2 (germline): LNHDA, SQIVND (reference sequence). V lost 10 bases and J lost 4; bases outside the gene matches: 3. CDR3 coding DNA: TGTGCCATATACAGGGGCACTGAAGCTTTCTTT. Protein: CAIYRGTEAFF. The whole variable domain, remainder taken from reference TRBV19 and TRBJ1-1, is DGGITQSPKYLFRKEGQNVTLSCEQNLNHDAMYWYRQDPGQGLRLIYYSQIVNDFQKGDIAEGYSVSREKKESFPLTVTSAQKNPTAFYLCAIYRGTEAFFGQGTRLTVV.

CDR3 protein: CASSQASGANTGELFF. CDR3 coding DNA: TGTGCCAGCAGCCAGGCTAGCGGAGCGAACACCGGGGAGCTGTTTTTT. The chain links TRBV4-2 to TRBJ2-2; 7 bases line up with TRBD2. With V trimmed by 3 bases and J by 0 bases, 4 bases remained unmatched. The CDR3 totals 16 residues. Germline CDR1 reads LGHNA; CDR2 reads YNFKEQ.

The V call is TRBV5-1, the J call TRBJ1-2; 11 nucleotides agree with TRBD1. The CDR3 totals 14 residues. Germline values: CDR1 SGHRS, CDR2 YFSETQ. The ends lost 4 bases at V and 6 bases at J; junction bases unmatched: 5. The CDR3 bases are TGCGCCAGCAGCCCCGGGACAGGGGGGGATGGCTACACCTTC. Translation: CASSPGTGGDGYTF. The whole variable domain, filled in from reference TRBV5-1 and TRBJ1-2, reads KAGVTQTPRYLIKTRGQQVTLSCSPISGHRSVSWYQQTPGQGLQFLFEYFSETQRNKGNFPGRFSGRQFSNSRSEMNVSTLELGDSALYLCASSPGTGGDGYTFGSGTRLTVV.

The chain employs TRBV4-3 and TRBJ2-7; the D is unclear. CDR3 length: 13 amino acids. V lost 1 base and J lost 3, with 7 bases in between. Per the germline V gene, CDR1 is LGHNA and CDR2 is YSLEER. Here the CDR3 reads CASSQALYYEQYF. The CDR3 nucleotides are TGCGCCAGCAGCCAAGCTCTTTACTACGAGCAGTACTTC.

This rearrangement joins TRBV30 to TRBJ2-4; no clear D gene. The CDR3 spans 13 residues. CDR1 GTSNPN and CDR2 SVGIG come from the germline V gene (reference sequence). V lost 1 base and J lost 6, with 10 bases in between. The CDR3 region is CAWSGLVRNIQYF. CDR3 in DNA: TGTGCCTGGAGTGGGCTAGTCAGAAACATTCAGTACTTC.

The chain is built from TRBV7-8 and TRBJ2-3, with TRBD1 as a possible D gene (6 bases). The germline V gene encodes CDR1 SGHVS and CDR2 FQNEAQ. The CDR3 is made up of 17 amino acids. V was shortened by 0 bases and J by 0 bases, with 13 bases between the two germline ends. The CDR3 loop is CASSLALQGPSTDTQYF. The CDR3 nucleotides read TGTGCCAGCAGCTTAGCCTTACAGGGACCTAGCACAGATACGCAGTATTTT.

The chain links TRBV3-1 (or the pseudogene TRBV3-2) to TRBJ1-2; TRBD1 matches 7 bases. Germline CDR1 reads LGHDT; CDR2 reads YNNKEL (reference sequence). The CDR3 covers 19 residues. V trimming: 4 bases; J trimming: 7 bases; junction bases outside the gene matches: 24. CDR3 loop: CASSPREVGYLTGVGGYTF. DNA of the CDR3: TGTGCCAGCAGCCCAAGAGAGGTTGGATACTTAACAGGGGTGGGTGGCTACACCTTC.

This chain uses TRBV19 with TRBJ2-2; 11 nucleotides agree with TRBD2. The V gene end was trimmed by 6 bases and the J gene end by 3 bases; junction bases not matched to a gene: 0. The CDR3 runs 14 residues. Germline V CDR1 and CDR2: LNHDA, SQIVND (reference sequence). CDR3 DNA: TGTGCCAGTAGACTAGCGGGAGACACCGGGGAGCTGTTTTTT. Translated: CASRLAGDTGELFF.

In nucleotides, the CDR3 is TGTGCCAGCTCACCAATATCTGGCGGGAATTCACCCCTCCACTTT. The encoded protein is CASSPISGGNSPLHF. This rearrangement joins TRBV18 to TRBJ1-6; no reliable D call. The germline V gene encodes CDR1 KGHSH and CDR2 LQKENI. The CDR3 totals 15 residues. V gave up 2 bases and J gave up 7 bases, with 12 bases separating them.

This CDR3 is CASSSRERTDTQYF. CDR3 sequence (DNA): TGTGCCAGCTCAAGCCGGGAGCGCACAGATACGCAGTATTTT. The J gene is TRBJ2-3, the V gene TRBV18, with D possibly being TRBD2 (6 bases). Germline V gene lookup returns CDR1 KGHSH and CDR2 LQKENI. CDR3 length: 14 amino acids. V lost 5 bases to trimming and J lost 1 base, with 10 bases between them.

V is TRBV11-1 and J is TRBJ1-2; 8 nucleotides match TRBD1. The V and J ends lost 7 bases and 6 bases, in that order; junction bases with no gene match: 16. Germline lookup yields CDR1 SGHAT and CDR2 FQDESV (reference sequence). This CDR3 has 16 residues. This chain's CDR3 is CASTPIPDRVDNGYTF. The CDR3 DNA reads TGTGCCAGCACGCCTATCCCGGACAGGGTGGATAATGGCTACACCTTC.